A single sample is the source of the 5 T cell receptor beta chains below, sequenced in a study of regulatory T cells in long-lasting Graves disease. Researchers made TCR beta libraries by using iRepertoire HTBI primers and running Arm-PCR on CDR3 regions. TCRdb analysed the multiplex PCR reads with MiXCR anew, one entry per CDR3 protein. The sample includes approximately 350,000 distinct CDR3 sequences, about 11% seen only once; the top ten take approximately 19%. Time point described: newly diagnosed GD, antithyroid drugs for less than 3 months. Making the TCR library involved RNA that had been extracted from PBMCs. This sample was shared with a second study, whose subject was T cells in Graves' hyperthyroidism and ophthalmopathy.

Material: peripheral blood mononuclear cells (PBMCs), obtained at new diagnosis, from a patient treated with antithyroid drugs. These TCRs come from a woman aged 18-29 years with Graves disease.

The CDR3 region is CASSVDEGLLATEAFF. The DNA of the CDR3 is TGTGCCAGCAGCGTAGATGAGGGTTTGTTGGCCACTGAAGCTTTCTTT. The V and J genes are TRBV9 and TRBJ1-1; D call uncertain. Germline lookup yields CDR1 SGDLS and CDR2 YYNGEE. This CDR3 comprises 16 residues. Between the trimmed V and J ends, which lost 0 bases and 4 bases, there was a span of 16 bases.

The chain combines TRBV5-5 with TRBJ1-1; 9 bases are a match to TRBD1. The CDR3 sequence is 21 residues long. Per germline, CDR1 SGHKS and CDR2 YYEKEE (reference sequence). J was trimmed by 5 bases and V by 4 bases; bases with no gene match: 27. This chain's CDR3 is CASSRPGQGPTAVRSNTEAFF. CDR3 sequence (DNA): TGTGCCAGCAGCCGACCGGGACAGGGTCCGACCGCCGTTCGCTCCAATACTGAAGCTTTCTTT.

Many counts were recorded for this clonotype. The chain combines TRBV28 with TRBJ2-7; D is possibly TRBD1 or TRBD2 (5 bases each). The V gene's germline CDR1 is MDHEN and CDR2 SYDVKM. This CDR3 spans 14 amino acids. Deletions cut 1 base from V and 2 bases from J, with 9 bases between. The CDR3 sequence: CASSLFRGPYEQYF. CDR3 coding DNA: TGTGCCAGCAGTTTATTTCGGGGCCCCTACGAGCAGTACTTC.

In its sample, this clonotype was seen many times. DNA of the CDR3: TGTGCCAGCAGTGGGGAGCGGGAGGGCCCCCTGCACGAGCAGTACTTC. Its translation is CASSGEREGPLHEQYF. The chain carries TRBV6-1 and TRBJ2-7; 10 bases agree with TRBD2. Trimming cost V 4 bases and J 5 bases; bases outside gene matches: 11. CDR1 is MNHNS and CDR2 is SASEGT in the germline V gene. The CDR3 covers 16 residues.

The genes are TRBV7-9 and TRBJ2-1, with a possible D match to TRBD1 (7 bases). Germline assignment: CDR1 SEHNR and CDR2 FQNEAQ (reference sequence). This CDR3 spans 19 amino acids. V lost 8 bases, J lost 3 bases, and 29 bases lay in between. DNA for the CDR3: TGTGCCAGCTTACCGACATTTCTAGCGCCCAGGGGGTTCTACAATGAGCAGTTCTTC. Translated: CASLPTFLAPRGFYNEQFF.